A selection of T cell receptor beta chains follows, all from one sample in a study of T-cell memory formation after mild COVID-19. TCRdb redid the calling of the 5' RACE reads with MiXCR, one entry per CDR3 protein. The sample includes roughly 200,000 distinct CDR3 sequences, 16% seen only once; the top ten take about 2.1%. The sample comprised PBMCs or a T cell subset sorted from them (not recorded which). These receptors were collected from an adult woman who had mild COVID-19 (a few samples of this study predate the infection). Cell type and time point are not known. Each CDR3 is given without its conserved first and last residue. Each record gives: V gene, clone size, J gene, CDR3 protein. Expanded clones get a size class; other rows say once, few or many, or leave the size out.

V gene: TRBV9
clone size: few
J gene: TRBJ2-1
CDR3 protein: ASSARGAGVNEQF

V gene: TRBV3-1
clone size: NA
J gene: TRBJ2-7
CDR3 protein: ASSQSLIGKDYEQY

V gene: TRBV6-2/TRBV6-3
clone size: NA
J gene: TRBJ2-2
CDR3 protein: ASSQTGTGELF

V gene: TRBV24-1
clone size: NA
J gene: TRBJ2-1
CDR3 protein: ATRAARNEQF

V gene: TRBV5-1
clone size: few
J gene: TRBJ2-3
CDR3 protein: ASSLRGQGEISDTQY

V gene: TRBV4-3
clone size: few
J gene: TRBJ2-7
CDR3 protein: ASSQDAGQGLYEQY

V gene: TRBV6-5
clone size: few
J gene: TRBJ1-2
CDR3 protein: ASSIDINYGYT

V gene: TRBV6-5
clone size: few
J gene: TRBJ2-2
CDR3 protein: ASSYGAGELF

V gene: TRBV30
clone size: NA
J gene: TRBJ1-4
CDR3 protein: ASNAGPSNEKLF

V gene: TRBV12-3/TRBV12-4
clone size: NA
J gene: TRBJ1-1
CDR3 protein: ASSLRVDTEAF

V gene: TRBV3-1
clone size: NA
J gene: TRBJ2-5
CDR3 protein: ASSQLSGGETQY

V gene: TRBV5-5
clone size: NA
J gene: TRBJ1-1
CDR3 protein: ASRWDTGSEAF

V gene: TRBV20-1
clone size: NA
J gene: TRBJ2-3
CDR3 protein: SARDFRGGRASGGTDTQY

V gene: TRBV29-1
clone size: NA
J gene: TRBJ1-2
CDR3 protein: SVVGGINYGYT

V gene: TRBV4-1
clone size: once
J gene: TRBJ2-7
CDR3 protein: ASSLAGQAMYEQY

V gene: TRBV5-1
clone size: NA
J gene: TRBJ2-1
CDR3 protein: ASSTEPGQYNEQF

V gene: TRBV20-1
clone size: once
J gene: TRBJ2-7
CDR3 protein: SARFLRRDRASTPYEQY

V gene: TRBV15
clone size: few
J gene: TRBJ2-7
CDR3 protein: ATSRTGTGNYEQY

V gene: TRBV7-9
clone size: NA
J gene: TRBJ1-2
CDR3 protein: ASSPDGNYGYT

V gene: TRBV11-2
clone size: NA
J gene: TRBJ2-7
CDR3 protein: ASSTRQIYEQY

V gene: TRBV20-1
clone size: many
J gene: TRBJ2-1
CDR3 protein: SATRTLSLEQF

V gene: TRBV30
clone size: NA
J gene: TRBJ2-1
CDR3 protein: AWSVGGGGDEQF

V gene: TRBV5-1
clone size: few
J gene: TRBJ2-2
CDR3 protein: ASSLGPGVNTGELF

V gene: TRBV5-1
clone size: NA
J gene: TRBJ2-1
CDR3 protein: ASSLGVGAINEQF

V gene: TRBV28
clone size: NA
J gene: TRBJ1-1
CDR3 protein: ASSLRGLGATEAF